The clone carrying this T cell receptor beta chain was seen a single time. Its antigen is currently unknown. The CDR3 spans 14 residues. Germline-derived CDR1 and CDR2 are MDHEN and SYDVKM. The trim removed 6 bases at V and 3 bases at J, leaving 6 bases unmatched. Cryopreserved PBMCs were CD4-enriched, then split into naive and memory cells. Naive or memory CD4+ cells were cultured 1:1 with T cell-depleted PBMCs plus CEF. This specimen comes from a study of CD4 T cells in relation to SARS-CoV-2 and coronaviruses. Clones were read by immunoSEQ multiplex PCR, and TCRdb kept only the in-frame ones, dropping some. The table shows approximately 41,000 clones, with nearly 85% occurring only once. Study-level points and caveats: No donor gave both pre-pandemic and post-infection samples.

The chain couples TRBV28 to TRBJ2-7; 9 bases line up with TRBD2. Sequencing was carried out using naive CD4+ T cells from PBMCs, cultured in vitro. Sample subset: naive CD4+ T cells isolated by negative enrichment. This clonotype was sampled from an adult with COVID-19. CDR3 amino acids: CASRPTSGLYEQYF. DNA of the CDR3: TGTGCCAGCAGACCGACTAGCGGACTCTACGAGCAGTACTTC.